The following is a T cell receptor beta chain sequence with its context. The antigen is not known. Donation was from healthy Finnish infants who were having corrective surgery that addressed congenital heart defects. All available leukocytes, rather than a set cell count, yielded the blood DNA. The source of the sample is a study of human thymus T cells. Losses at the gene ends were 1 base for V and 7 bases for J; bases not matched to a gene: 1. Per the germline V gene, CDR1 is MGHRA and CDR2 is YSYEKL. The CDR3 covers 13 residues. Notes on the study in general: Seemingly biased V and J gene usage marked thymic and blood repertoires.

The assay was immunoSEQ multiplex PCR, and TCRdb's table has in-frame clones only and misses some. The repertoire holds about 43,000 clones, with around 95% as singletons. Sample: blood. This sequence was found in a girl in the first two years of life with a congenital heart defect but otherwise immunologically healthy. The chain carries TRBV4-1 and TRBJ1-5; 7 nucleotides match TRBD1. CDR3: CASSQGQGQPQHF. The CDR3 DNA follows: TGCGCCAGCAGCCAAGGACAGGGACAGCCCCAGCATTTT.